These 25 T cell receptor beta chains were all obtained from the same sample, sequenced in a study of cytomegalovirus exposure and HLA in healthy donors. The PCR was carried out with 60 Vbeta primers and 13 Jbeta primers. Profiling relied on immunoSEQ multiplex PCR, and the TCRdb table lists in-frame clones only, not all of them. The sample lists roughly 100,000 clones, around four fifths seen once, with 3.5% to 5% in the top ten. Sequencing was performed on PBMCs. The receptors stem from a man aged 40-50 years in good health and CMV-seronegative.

The CDR3: CASSYPGGQEGYTF. CDR3 sequence (DNA): TGTGCCAGCAGTTACCCCGGGGGGCAGGAAGGCTACACCTTC. The chain joins TRBV6-6 to TRBJ1-2; TRBD1 is a possible D gene (6 bases). The CDR3 contains 14 residues. Trimming removed 2 bases from V and 8 bases from J, with 15 bases in between. CDR1 MNHNY and CDR2 SVGAGI come from the germline V gene (reference sequence).

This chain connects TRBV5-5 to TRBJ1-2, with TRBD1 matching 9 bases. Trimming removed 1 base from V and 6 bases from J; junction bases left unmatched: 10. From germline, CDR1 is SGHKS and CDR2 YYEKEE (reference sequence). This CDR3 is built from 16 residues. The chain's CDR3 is CASSLTPNRGLDGYTF. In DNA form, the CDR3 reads TGTGCCAGCAGCTTGACCCCTAACAGGGGGCTAGATGGCTACACCTTC. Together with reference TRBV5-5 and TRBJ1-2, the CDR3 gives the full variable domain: DAGVTQSPTHLIKTRGQQVTLRCSPISGHKSVSWYQQVLGQGPQFIFQYYEKEERGRGNFPDRFSARQFPNYSSELNVNALLLGDSALYLCASSLTPNRGLDGYTFGSGTRLTVV.

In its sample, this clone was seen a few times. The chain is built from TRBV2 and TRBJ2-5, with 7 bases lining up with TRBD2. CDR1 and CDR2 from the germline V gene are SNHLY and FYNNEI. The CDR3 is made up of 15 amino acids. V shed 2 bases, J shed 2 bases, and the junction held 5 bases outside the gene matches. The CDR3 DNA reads TGTGCCAGCAGTGAATTCGGCGGGAGACAAGAGACCCAGTACTTC. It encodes CASSEFGGRQETQYF.

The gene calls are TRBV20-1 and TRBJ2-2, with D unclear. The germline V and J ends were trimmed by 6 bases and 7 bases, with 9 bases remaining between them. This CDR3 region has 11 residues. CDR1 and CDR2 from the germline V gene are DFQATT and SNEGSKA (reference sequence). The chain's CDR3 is CSAPQVGELFF. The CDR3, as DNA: TGCAGTGCCCCGCAGGTCGGGGAGCTGTTTTTT.

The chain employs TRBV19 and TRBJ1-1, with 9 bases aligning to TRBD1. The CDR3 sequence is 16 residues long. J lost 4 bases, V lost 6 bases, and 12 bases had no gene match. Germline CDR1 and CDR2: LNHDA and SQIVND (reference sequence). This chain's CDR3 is CASRNLNRGLGTEAFF. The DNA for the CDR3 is TGTGCCAGTAGAAACCTAAACAGGGGGCTGGGCACTGAAGCTTTCTTT.

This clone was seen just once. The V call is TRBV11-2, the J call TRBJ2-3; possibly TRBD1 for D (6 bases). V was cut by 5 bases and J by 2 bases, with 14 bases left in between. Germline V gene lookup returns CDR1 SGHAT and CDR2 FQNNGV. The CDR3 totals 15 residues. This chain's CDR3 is CASSPPRGFTDTQYF. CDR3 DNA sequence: TGTGCCAGCAGCCCCCCAAGGGGGTTCACAGATACGCAGTATTTT.

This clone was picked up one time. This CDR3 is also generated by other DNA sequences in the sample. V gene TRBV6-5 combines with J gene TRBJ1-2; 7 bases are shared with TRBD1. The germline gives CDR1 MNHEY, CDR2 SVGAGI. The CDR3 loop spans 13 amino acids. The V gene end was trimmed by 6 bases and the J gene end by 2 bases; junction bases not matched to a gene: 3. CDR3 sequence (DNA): TGTGCCAGCAGATTGGACAGGAACTATGGCTACACCTTC. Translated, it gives CASRLDRNYGYTF.

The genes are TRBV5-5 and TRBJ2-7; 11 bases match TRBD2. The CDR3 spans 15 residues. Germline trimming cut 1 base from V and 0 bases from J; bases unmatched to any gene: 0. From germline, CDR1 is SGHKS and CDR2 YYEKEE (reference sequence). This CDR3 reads CASSLTSGSSYEQYF. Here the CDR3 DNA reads TGTGCCAGCAGCTTGACTAGCGGGAGCTCCTACGAGCAGTACTTC.

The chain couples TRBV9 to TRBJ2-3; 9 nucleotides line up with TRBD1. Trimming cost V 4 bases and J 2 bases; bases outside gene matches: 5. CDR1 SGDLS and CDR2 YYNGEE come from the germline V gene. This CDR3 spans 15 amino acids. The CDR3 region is CASSSGQGVTDTQYF. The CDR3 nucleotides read TGTGCCAGCAGCTCGGGACAGGGAGTCACAGATACGCAGTATTTT. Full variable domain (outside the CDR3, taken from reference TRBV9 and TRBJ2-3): DSGVTQTPKHLITATGQRVTLRCSPRSGDLSVYWYQQSLDQGLQFLIQYYNGEERAKGNILERFSAQQFPDLHSELNLSSLELGDSALYFCASSSGQGVTDTQYFGPGTRLTVL.

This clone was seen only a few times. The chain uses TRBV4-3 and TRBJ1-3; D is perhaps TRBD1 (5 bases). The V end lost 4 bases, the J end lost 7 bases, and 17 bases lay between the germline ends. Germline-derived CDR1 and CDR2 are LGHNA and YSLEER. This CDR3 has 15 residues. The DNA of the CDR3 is TGCGCCAGCAGCCTAGAGTCAGGGAAAGAGAACACCATATATTTT. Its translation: CASSLESGKENTIYF.

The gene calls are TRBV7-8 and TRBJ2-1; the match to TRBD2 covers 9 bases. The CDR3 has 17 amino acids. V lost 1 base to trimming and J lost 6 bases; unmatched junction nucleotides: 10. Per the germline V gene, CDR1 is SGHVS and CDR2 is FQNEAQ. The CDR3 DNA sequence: TGTGCCAGCAGCTTAGGGCTCGGGCGGGGGGGCATCAATGAGCAGTTCTTC. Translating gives CASSLGLGRGGINEQFF.

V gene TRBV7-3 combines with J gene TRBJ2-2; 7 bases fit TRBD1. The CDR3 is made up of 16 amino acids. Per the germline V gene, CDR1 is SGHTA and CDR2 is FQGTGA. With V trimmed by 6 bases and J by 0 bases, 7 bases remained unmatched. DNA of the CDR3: TGTGCCAGCAGGCTACCCGGGACAGCGAACACCGGGGAGCTGTTTTTT. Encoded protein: CASRLPGTANTGELFF. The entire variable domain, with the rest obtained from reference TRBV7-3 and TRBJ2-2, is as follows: GAGVSQTPSNKVTEKGKYVELRCDPISGHTALYWYRQSLGQGPEFLIYFQGTGAADDSGLPNDRFFAVRPEGSVSTLKIQRTERGDSAVYLCASRLPGTANTGELFFGEGSRLTVL.

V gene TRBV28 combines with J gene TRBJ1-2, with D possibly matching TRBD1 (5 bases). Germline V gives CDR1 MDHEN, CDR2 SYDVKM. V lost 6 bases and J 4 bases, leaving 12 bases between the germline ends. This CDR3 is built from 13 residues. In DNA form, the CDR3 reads TGTGCCAGCAGCGACAGAAGCTTCTATGGCTACACCTTC. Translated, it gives CASSDRSFYGYTF.

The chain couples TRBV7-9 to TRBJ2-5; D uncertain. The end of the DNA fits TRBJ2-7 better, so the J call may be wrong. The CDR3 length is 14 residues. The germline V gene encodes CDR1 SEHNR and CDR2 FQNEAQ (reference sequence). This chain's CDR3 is CASSLGSSTHEQYF. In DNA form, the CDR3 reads TGTGCCAGCAGCTTAGGGTCGAGCACCCACGAGCAGTACTTC.

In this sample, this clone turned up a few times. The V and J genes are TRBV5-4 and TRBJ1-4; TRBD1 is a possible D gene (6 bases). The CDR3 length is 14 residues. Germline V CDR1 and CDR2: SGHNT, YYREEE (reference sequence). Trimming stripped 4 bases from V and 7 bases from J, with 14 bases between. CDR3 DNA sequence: TGTGCCAGCAGCGCCACAGGGATGAGTGAAAAACTGTTTTTT. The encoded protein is CASSATGMSEKLFF.

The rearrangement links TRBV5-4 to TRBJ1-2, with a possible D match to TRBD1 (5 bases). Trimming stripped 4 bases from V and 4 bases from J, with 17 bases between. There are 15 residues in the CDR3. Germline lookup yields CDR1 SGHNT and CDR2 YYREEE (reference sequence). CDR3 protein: CASSRDSVRAYGYTF. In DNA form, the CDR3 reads TGTGCCAGCAGCCGGGACTCAGTAAGGGCCTATGGCTACACCTTC.

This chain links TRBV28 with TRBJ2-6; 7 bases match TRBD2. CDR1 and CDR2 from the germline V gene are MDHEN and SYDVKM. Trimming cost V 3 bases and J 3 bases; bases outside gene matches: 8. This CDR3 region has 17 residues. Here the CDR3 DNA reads TGTGCCAGCAGTTTCGGGGGAGGGCGTGGTGGGGCCAACGTCCTGACTTTC. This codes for CASSFGGGRGGANVLTF. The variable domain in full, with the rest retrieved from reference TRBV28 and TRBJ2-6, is DVKVTQSSRYLVKRTGEKVFLECVQDMDHENMFWYRQDPGLGLRLIYFSYDVKMKEKGDIPEGYSVSREKKERFSLILESASTNQTSMYLCASSFGGGRGGANVLTFGAGSRLTVL.

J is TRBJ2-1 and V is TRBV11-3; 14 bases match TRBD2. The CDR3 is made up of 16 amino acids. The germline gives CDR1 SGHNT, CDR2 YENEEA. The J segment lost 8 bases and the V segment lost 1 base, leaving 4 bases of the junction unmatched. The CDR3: CASSLGLAGGLHEQFF. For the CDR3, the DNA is TGTGCCAGCAGCTTAGGACTAGCGGGGGGGCTCCATGAGCAGTTCTTC. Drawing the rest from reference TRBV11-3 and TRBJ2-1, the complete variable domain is EAGVVQSPRYKIIEKKQPVAFWCNPISGHNTLYWYLQNLGQGPELLIRYENEEAVDDSQLPKDRFSAERLKGVDSTLKIQPAELGDSAVYLCASSLGLAGGLHEQFFGPGTRLTVL.

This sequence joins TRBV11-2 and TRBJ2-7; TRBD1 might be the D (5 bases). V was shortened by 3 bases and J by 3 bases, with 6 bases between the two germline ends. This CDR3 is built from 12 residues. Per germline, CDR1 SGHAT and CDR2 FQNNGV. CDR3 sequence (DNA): TGTGCCAGCAGCTTCGACAGCTACGAGCAGTACTTC. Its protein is CASSFDSYEQYF.

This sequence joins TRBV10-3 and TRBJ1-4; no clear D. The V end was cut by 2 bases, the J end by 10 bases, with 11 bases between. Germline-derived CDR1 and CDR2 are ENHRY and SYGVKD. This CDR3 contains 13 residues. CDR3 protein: CAISEPTLGKLFF. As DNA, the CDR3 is TGTGCCATCAGTGAGCCGACTTTGGGAAAACTGTTTTTT.

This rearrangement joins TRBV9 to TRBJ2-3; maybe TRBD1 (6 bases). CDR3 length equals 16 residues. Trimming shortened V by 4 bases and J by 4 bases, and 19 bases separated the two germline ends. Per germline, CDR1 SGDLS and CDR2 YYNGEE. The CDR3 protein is CASSPRTGQAADTQYF. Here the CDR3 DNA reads TGTGCCAGCAGCCCCAGAACAGGGCAGGCGGCAGATACGCAGTATTTT.

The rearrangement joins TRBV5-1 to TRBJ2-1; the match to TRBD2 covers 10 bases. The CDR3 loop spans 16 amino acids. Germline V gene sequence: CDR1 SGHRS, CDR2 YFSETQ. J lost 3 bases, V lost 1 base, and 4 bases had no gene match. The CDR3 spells CASSLFPSGGYNEQFF. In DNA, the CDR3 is TGCGCCAGCAGCTTGTTTCCTAGCGGGGGCTACAATGAGCAGTTCTTC. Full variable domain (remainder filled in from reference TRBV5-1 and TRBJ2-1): KAGVTQTPRYLIKTRGQQVTLSCSPISGHRSVSWYQQTPGQGLQFLFEYFSETQRNKGNFPGRFSGRQFSNSRSEMNVSTLELGDSALYLCASSLFPSGGYNEQFFGPGTRLTVL.

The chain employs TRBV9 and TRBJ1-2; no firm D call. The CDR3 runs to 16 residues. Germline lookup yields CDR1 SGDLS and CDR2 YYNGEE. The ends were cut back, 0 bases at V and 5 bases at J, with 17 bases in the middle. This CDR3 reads CASSVGDSPGGYGYTF. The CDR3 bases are TGTGCCAGCAGCGTAGGAGACTCCCCAGGAGGGTATGGCTACACCTTC. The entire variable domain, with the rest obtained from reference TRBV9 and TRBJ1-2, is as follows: DSGVTQTPKHLITATGQRVTLRCSPRSGDLSVYWYQQSLDQGLQFLIQYYNGEERAKGNILERFSAQQFPDLHSELNLSSLELGDSALYFCASSVGDSPGGYGYTFGSGTRLTVV.

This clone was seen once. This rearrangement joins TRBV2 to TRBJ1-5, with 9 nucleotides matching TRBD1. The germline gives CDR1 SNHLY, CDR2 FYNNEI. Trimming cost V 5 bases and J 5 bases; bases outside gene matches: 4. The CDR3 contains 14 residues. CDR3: CASSPDRGHQPQHF. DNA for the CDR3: TGTGCCAGCAGTCCGGACAGGGGCCATCAGCCCCAGCATTTT.

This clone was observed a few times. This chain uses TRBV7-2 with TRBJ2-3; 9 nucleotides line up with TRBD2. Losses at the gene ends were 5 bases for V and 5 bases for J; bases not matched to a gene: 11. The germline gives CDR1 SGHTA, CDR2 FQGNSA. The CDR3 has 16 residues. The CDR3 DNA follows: TGTGCCAGCAGCCTAGGGTCCAGCGGGGGGCAAGATACGCAGTATTTT. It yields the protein CASSLGSSGGQDTQYF. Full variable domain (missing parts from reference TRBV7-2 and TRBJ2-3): GAGVSQSPSNKVTEKGKDVELRCDPISGHTALYWYRQSLGQGLEFLIYFQGNSAPDKSGLPSDRFSAERTGGSVSTLTIQRTQQEDSAVYLCASSLGSSGGQDTQYFGPGTRLTVL.